Sequencing of this T cell receptor beta chain was carried out in a study of identical twins. Points from the study as a whole: Within monozygotic twins, out-of-frame TCR alpha sharing was underestimated by the models. Zero-insertion findings could be partly confounded by invariant cells (MAIT and iNKT cells). The conclusions drew on cross-sectional statistical analysis instead of tracking the same donors.

This CDR3 region has 14 residues. The V gene end was trimmed by 3 bases and the J gene end by 10 bases; junction bases not matched to a gene: 7. With template switching, a universal primer site was added, and the cDNA carried unique molecular identifiers. One entry per CDR3 protein, called by TCRdb with MiXCR from the 5' RACE reads. Of 450,000 or so distinct CDR3 sequences in the sample, 13% to 15% are singletons; the top ten hold approximately 0.52%. This clonotype was seen at least ten times. The antigen remains unidentified. These records were also assigned to another study, of yellow fever vaccine responses in identical twins.

This clonotype was sampled from a woman in her late teens or twenties in good health. Sample: CD4+ T cells sorted from blood. V gene TRBV12-3 or TRBV12-4 combines with J gene TRBJ2-1, with TRBD1 identical over 9 bases. CDR3 protein: CASSFRDRVREQFF. CDR3 nucleotides: TGTGCCAGCAGTTTCCGGGACAGGGTCAGGGAGCAGTTCTTC.